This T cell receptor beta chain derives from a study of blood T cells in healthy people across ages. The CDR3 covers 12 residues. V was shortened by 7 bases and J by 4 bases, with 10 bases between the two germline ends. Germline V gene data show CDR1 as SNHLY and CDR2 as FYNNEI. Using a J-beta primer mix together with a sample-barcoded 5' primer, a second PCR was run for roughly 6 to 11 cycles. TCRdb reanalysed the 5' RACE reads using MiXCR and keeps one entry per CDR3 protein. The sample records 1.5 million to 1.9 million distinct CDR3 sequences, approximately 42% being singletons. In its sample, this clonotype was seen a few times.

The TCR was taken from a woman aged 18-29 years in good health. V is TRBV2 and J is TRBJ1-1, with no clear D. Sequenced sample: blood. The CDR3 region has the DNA TGTGCCAGCAAAGTTGAAGGCACTGAAGCTTTCTTT. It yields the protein CASKVEGTEAFF.